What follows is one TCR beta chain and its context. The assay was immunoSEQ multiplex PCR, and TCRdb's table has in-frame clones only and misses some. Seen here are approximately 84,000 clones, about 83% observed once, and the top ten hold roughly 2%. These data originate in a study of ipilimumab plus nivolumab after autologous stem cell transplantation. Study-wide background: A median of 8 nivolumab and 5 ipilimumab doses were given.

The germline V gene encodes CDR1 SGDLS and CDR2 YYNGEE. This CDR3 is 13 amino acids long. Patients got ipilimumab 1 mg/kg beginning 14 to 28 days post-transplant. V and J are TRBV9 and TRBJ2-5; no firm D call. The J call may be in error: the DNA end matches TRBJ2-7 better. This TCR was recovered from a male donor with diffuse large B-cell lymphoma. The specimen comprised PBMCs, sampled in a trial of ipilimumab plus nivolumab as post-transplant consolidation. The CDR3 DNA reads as TGTGCCAGCAGCGTAGAACCACACTACGAGCAGTACTTC. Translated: CASSVEPHYEQYF.